The sequence of this T cell receptor beta chain was determined in a study of cytomegalovirus exposure and HLA in healthy donors (dated by TCRdb to about 2017). The study in broad terms: According to an earlier analysis of a few hundred of the donors, about 179 million T cells yielded 117 million unique TCR beta sequences and around 280 Gb of sequence data. In an earlier analysis of 587 of the donors, high-throughput TCR beta sequencing was used to judge whether each TCR beta V gene segment behaved as functional or pseudogenic. In a later analysis, previously published TCR beta repertoires from several hundred donors were re-analyzed and high-resolution HLA genotyping was added so that TCR occurrence patterns could be studied. All discovery cohort repertoires had been generated using a single sequencing platform. Donor age, sex, ethnicity and CMV serostatus were collected together with the repertoire data. Typing coverage varied by locus: about 629-630 donors for A, B, C, DRB1 and DQB1; approximately 500 for DQA1; more than 600 for DPA1; roughly 450 for DPB1. Roughly 5 DR-DQ haplotypes were treated as single units for association and clustering because of strong linkage in the cohort. To predict cytomegalovirus infection status, the study brought together high-throughput TCR immunosequencing, statistical association of individual TCRs with disease status, and machine learning. Rather than drawing on any new phenotypic data, the later analysis identified candidate immune exposures from TCR beta sequences and the way those sequences occurred across donors. Genome-wide SNP genotypes for about three fifths of the roughly 670 donors were used in a later genetic analysis, which treated that subset as a discovery cohort. Among 300 to 500 genotyped donors of the cohort, an average of around 220,000 unique TCR beta nucleotide sequences was sequenced per donor, of which roughly 17% were non-productive. Class I and class II HLA loci were covered by the typing at four-digit resolution. Besides the first cohort of more than 650 subjects, a separate validation cohort made up of roughly 120 different subjects was used. The aim of the study was to test whether cataloging public T cell receptors could identify signatures of past pathogen exposure. Among the roughly 430 genotyped donors, more than 70% belonged to the genetic ancestry cluster associated with self-reported Caucasian donors. The T cell repertoires of 666 subjects were profiled by immunosequencing and related to cytomegalovirus serostatus. An early release covering over 500 HLA-typed donors comprised around 300 gigabases of sequencing data and 65 million to 100 million unique TCR sequences. The paper's findings and limits, for the study overall: Immune exposure information for the cohort was limited to CMV serostatus. The earlier analysis of some 560 of the donors excluded roughly 16 rarely observed V segments, including chromosome 9 orphons, because counts were too low. A later analysis found that HLA-associated TCR beta chains were more clonally expanded and had lower generation probabilities than equally common non-associated chains. Some IMGT-functional V segments, including TRBV6-2 and TRBV6-3, could not be distinguished by the 87-base-pair reads and were therefore excluded. The study gave a list of 150 to 200 TCR beta chains associated with cytomegalovirus. Most CMV-associated TCR beta chains appeared to be HLA-restricted in a later analysis, and the HLA associations seemed to be driven largely by CMV exposure. Linkage disequilibrium might explain the correlated functional status among segregating V segments, but an unknown experimental factor could not be excluded. In a later analysis, around 15,000 TCR beta sequences were associated with specific HLA alleles at a false discovery rate of 0.05. This cohort had only TCR beta chains sequenced, and the lack of alpha or paired-chain data limited which features could be detected. While some public TCRs were present in many individuals, most TCR sequences turned up only very rarely across donors. V-gene and J-gene trimming of TCR beta chains was associated with a missense DCLRE1C variant in a later genetic analysis, and the association was replicated in an independent cohort. Several of the top co-occurrence clusters appeared to be linked to parvovirus B19, influenza, CMV and Epstein-Barr virus, according to a later analysis. According to a later analysis, TCR association rates differed among HLA loci, with DRB1 alleles showing the most associated TCRs and HLA-C alleles showing the fewest. According to the authors, the approach could potentially be generalized to other disease states and immunological phenotypes. In vitro tests confirmed that a few of the cytomegalovirus-associated TCR beta chains recognize cytomegalovirus antigens. Strong co-occurrence of HLA alleles, especially DR and DQ, made assigning TCR associations to individual alleles difficult. In an earlier analysis of about 540 of the donors, most TCR beta V segments were observed in productive rearrangements about 87% or about 30% of the time, broadly matching IMGT annotations. The sequencing pipeline was judged likely to have produced a cluster of highly shared sequence variants as a technical artifact. A further reported finding was that TCR beta sequences accurately predicted the HLA-A and HLA-B alleles for most subjects in the first cohort. In a later genetic analysis, fewer N-insertions in productive TCRs were reported among donors in an Asian-associated ancestry cluster than the approximately 710-donor mean. Cytomegalovirus status was reported to be diagnosed by the classifier with high specificity and sensitivity in both the original and validation cohorts. The presence/absence analyses assumed that sequencing depth was roughly uniform across donors, and that assumption may not be true. HLA typing was unavailable for some donors at each locus, so association tests used only the typed subset.

For this clone: The antigen this receptor binds is unknown.

The cohort consisted of 666 healthy bone marrow donors. All cohort members were sampled while nominally healthy, although unrecorded immune exposures were likely present. The donor was CMV seronegative and belonged to the group of several hundred seronegative cohort members. Each donor provided a peripheral blood sample, and peripheral blood mononuclear cells were used for TCR beta sequencing. Genomic DNA extraction from the blood cell samples was performed with the Qiagen DNeasy Blood Extraction Kit. Trimming at the junction amounts to 3 bases on V and 4 bases on J, and the germline ends lie 11 bases apart. For CDR1 and CDR2, the germline V gene lists SGHDT and YYEEEE. From its cysteine to its phenylalanine, the CDR3 spans 14 amino acids. Kept here is only the CDR3 DNA, which spans 42 bases and is read in frame from base 1. The library was prepared using the immunoSEQ multiplex PCR assay. For the multiplex PCR, a mixture combining 60 forward primers for TCR Vbeta segments and 13 reverse primers for TCR Jbeta segments was used. The CDR3 region of rearranged TCR beta genes was amplified from genomic DNA with a multiplex PCR assay. Amplified TCR beta libraries were sequenced as 87-base-pair reads on the Illumina HiSeq System. As for the authors' bioinformatics: A later analysis counted approximately 76 million unique TCR beta chains across the 666 repertoires, and 10 million to 11 million of these chains were shared by at least two donors. Raw reads were error-corrected and collapsed into unique sequences by a nearest-neighbor algorithm in which closely related sequences were merged to remove PCR and sequencing errors. Alignment of CDR3 sequences to IMGT reference sequences was used to assign V, D and J gene segments. For a sequence to be retained, a match of at least six nucleotides to both a V gene segment and a J gene segment was required. A rearrangement counted as productive if the CDR3 had no stop codons and remained in frame with V and J, and every other rearrangement counted as non-productive. Following IMGT convention, CDR3 was defined as the stretch from the second conserved V-encoded cysteine to the conserved J-encoded phenylalanine. The earlier analysis of 500 to 650 of the donors excluded any sequence lacking an unambiguous match to a single V gene segment. An earlier analysis of over 450 of the donors classified V segments as functional when productive rearrangements were above 56.7% and as segregating when the standard deviation between donors was above 5%. A statistical classification framework was developed to diagnose cytomegalovirus status using the catalog of TCR beta chain sequences. A later analysis assigned V and J genes by comparing TCR nucleotide sequences with IMGT/GENE-DB human TR gene sequences. A later analysis assigned CDR3 sequences and most-parsimonious VDJ recombination scenarios with the TCRdist pipeline. In a later analysis, every TCR beta chain was defined by the combination of its CDR3 amino acid sequence and its V-gene family, and reads without a unique V-gene family were dropped. In a later analysis, fewer than 650 highly shared, low-generation-probability nucleotide sequences were removed to address suspected cross-contamination and a sequencing artifact. For each public chain, a later analysis derived a clonal expansion index from normalized ranks of inferred template counts within each repertoire. In a later analysis, generation probabilities were computed with a VDJ recombination model fitted to out-of-frame rearrangements, and the resulting probabilities were checked against IGoR. In a later analysis, TCR-TCR, TCR-HLA and TCR-CMV co-occurrence was scored with hypergeometric tests, and a repertoire-size bias correction was applied to TCR pairs. In a later analysis, false discovery rates were estimated by permuting HLA or CMV assignments 20 times. In a later analysis, co-occurring TCRs were grouped using DBSCAN, and TCRdist sequence similarity was added for clustering within HLA-allele-positive subsets. For co-occurrence clustering, repertoires with fewer than 30,000 or more than 120,000 public chains were excluded, along with five or six repertoires with anomalous nucleotide sharing. Imported from immuneACCESS, the table was reduced by TCRdb to in-frame sequences with V and J called. These copies leave out some clones; in studies compared against another copy, an unresolved V gene accounts for under half, and the cause of the remainder is not known. D and trimming were read from the DNA, whereas the V and J calls and clone size are those reported in that table. This sample's table lists 150,000 or so clones. The ten largest clonotypes hold approximately 1.7% of the sample.

The material sequenced was PBMCs. The TCR was taken from a man aged 18 to 30 in good health and CMV-seronegative. The chain is encoded by TRBV5-6 joined to TRBJ1-3; the D region possibly corresponds to TRBD1 (5 bases align). The CDR3 protein is CASSSQGYGNTIYF. The DNA sequence is TGTGCCAGCAGCTCCCAGGGATACGGAAACACCATATATTTT.